This TCR beta chain derives from a study of CD8+ T cells in alopecia areata. Background on the study: Treated patients were dosed with oral tofacitinib, taking 5 to 10 mg twice daily.

The CDR3 sequence is 14 residues long. The trim removed 5 bases at V and 2 bases at J, leaving 6 bases unmatched. Per the germline V gene, CDR1 is PRHDT and CDR2 is FYEKMQ (reference sequence). The treatment denotes: oral pan-JAK inhibitor, 5-10 mg twice daily. In alopecia areata patients, both lesional scalp punch biopsies and peripheral blood were collected. Note on this clone: Its antigen is unknown.

Following extraction, RNA underwent reverse transcription to cDNA, which served as the sequencing template. The assay was immunoSEQ multiplex PCR, and TCRdb's table has in-frame clones only and misses some. Among some 190,000 clones listed, about half were seen once. Study results and caveats: It was observed that many expanded lesional clones persisted in scalp and blood during tofacitinib.

The sample was CD8+ T cells sorted from blood, taken at week 52, from a patient treated with tofacitinib. V is TRBV13 and J is TRBJ2-7; TRBD1 matches 7 bases. The source of this sequence is a human donor with alopecia areata. The CDR3 coding sequence is TGTGCCAGCAGCATCTGGGACAGCGCCTACGAGCAGTACTTC. Protein sequence: CASSIWDSAYEQYF. The full variable domain, rest sourced from reference TRBV13 and TRBJ2-7, is AAGVIQSPRHLIKEKRETATLKCYPIPRHDTVYWYQQGPGQDPQFLISFYEKMQSDKGSIPDRFSAQQFSDYHSELNMSSLELGDSALYFCASSIWDSAYEQYFGPGTRLTVT.